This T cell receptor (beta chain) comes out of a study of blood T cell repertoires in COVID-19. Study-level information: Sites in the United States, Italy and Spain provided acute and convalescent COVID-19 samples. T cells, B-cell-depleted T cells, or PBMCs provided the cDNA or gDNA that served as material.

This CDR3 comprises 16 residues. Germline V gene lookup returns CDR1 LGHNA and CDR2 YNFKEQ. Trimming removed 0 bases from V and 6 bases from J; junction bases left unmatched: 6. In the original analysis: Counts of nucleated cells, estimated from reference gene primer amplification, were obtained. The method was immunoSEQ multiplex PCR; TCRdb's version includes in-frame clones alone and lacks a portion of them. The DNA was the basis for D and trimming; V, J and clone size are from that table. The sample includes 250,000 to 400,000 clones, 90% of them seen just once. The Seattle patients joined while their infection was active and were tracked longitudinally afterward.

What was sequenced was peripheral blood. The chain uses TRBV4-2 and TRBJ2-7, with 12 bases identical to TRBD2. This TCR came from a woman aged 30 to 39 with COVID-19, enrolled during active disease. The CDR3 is CASSQDRLAGEGEQYF. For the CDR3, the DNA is TGTGCCAGCAGCCAAGATCGACTAGCGGGAGAGGGCGAGCAGTACTTC.